The 20 T cell receptor beta chains presented below share a single source sample, sequenced in a study of monozygotic twins with inflammatory bowel disease. TCRdb reworked the 5' RACE reads into one entry per CDR3 protein, no DNA. The table for this sample gives 400,000 or so distinct CDR3 sequences. The source material was blood. These receptor sequences come from a human donor with ulcerative colitis or Crohn's disease, or a healthy co-twin of an affected twin (not recorded which).

This sequence joins TRBV7-6 and TRBJ2-3; lacking DNA, the TRBD2 call made by TCRdb goes unchecked. This CDR3 comprises 16 residues. Germline V gives CDR1 SGHVS, CDR2 FNYEAQ. The CDR3 sequence: CASSLAGGGSTDTQYF.

The chain has TRBV7-9 and TRBJ2-5; the D gene TCRdb calls, TRBD2, cannot be checked with no DNA. This CDR3 has 15 residues. Germline CDR1 reads SEHNR; CDR2 reads FQNEAQ (reference sequence). CDR3 sequence reads: CASSLGPSDQETQYF.

The V call is TRBV4-2, the J call TRBJ1-5. The CDR3 runs 16 residues. The germline V gene has CDR1 LGHNA and CDR2 YNFKEQ. The CDR3 loop reads CASSQESGGFHQPQHF.

The chain links TRBV4-2 to TRBJ2-7; TCRdb selects TRBD1, and the lack of DNA leaves this call unchecked. Per germline, CDR1 LGHNA and CDR2 YNFKEQ. The CDR3 consists of 13 residues. The CDR3 loop is CASSGGRVVEQYF.

This chain uses TRBV27 with TRBJ1-5; TCRdb indicates TRBD1, and absent DNA this call remains unverified. CDR1 and CDR2 (germline): MNHEY, SMNVEV (reference sequence). CDR3 length: 15 amino acids. The CDR3 sequence is CASSLIGEGNQPQHF.

V gene TRBV5-1 combines with J gene TRBJ1-6; TCRdb lists TRBD1, though no DNA is available to test this call. From germline, CDR1 is SGHRS and CDR2 YFSETQ. The CDR3 has 15 residues. Here the CDR3 reads CASSLSSTGSSPLHF.

V usage is TRBV11-2 and J usage is TRBJ2-1; checking the TCRdb D call of TRBD2 is not possible without DNA. The germline V gene encodes CDR1 SGHAT and CDR2 FQNNGV. This CDR3 comprises 15 residues. This CDR3 reads CASSPGLGIYNEQFF.

J is TRBJ2-2 and V is TRBV4-2. The length of the CDR3 is 15 residues. Germline assignment: CDR1 LGHNA and CDR2 YNFKEQ. The CDR3 sequence is CASSPMDQNTGELFF.

This sequence joins TRBV7-2 and TRBJ2-7; TCRdb picks TRBD2, but there is no DNA to check that call. Germline V gene lookup returns CDR1 SGHTA and CDR2 FQGNSA. CDR3 length: 15 amino acids. The CDR3 is CASSLGSGFPYEQYF.

The CDR3 spells CASSQVPTGYQETQYF. J is TRBJ2-5 and V is TRBV3-1. Per germline, CDR1 LGHDT and CDR2 YNNKEL (reference sequence). There are 16 residues in the CDR3.

CDR3 in amino acids: CASSQKIGSNQPQHF. The chain uses TRBV4-3 and TRBJ1-5. The germline CDR1 and CDR2 sequences are LGHNA and YSLEER. The CDR3 is 15 residues long.

Here the CDR3 reads CSVVGPGDGYTF. The rearrangement joins TRBV29-1 to TRBJ1-2. This CDR3 contains 12 residues. In germline, CDR1 is SQVTM, CDR2 ANQGSEA. Together with reference TRBV29-1 and TRBJ1-2, the CDR3 gives the full variable domain: SAVISQKPSRDICQRGTSLTIQCQVDSQVTMMFWYRQQPGQSLTLIATANQGSEATYESGFVIDKFPISRPNLTFSTLTVSNMSPEDSSIYLCSVVGPGDGYTFGSGTRLTVV.

V gene TRBV2 combines with J gene TRBJ1-1. The germline gives CDR1 SNHLY, CDR2 FYNNEI. The CDR3 spans 14 residues. CDR3 sequence: CASSGPLGNTEAFF.

The chain is built from TRBV12-5 and TRBJ2-4. The CDR3 length is 14 residues. Germline V CDR1 and CDR2: LGHNT, FRNRAP. The CDR3 region is CASGPRMAKNIQYF.

The CDR3 protein is CASSLGVSGKNGELFF. The chain couples TRBV12-3 or TRBV12-4 to TRBJ2-2. CDR3 length: 16 amino acids.

The chain employs TRBV5-1 and TRBJ1-1. The germline V gene has CDR1 SGHRS and CDR2 YFSETQ. This CDR3 region has 15 residues. The CDR3 is CASSLISGQNTEAFF.

The chain carries TRBV4-3 and TRBJ2-6. The CDR3 runs to 17 residues. Per the germline V gene, CDR1 is LGHNA and CDR2 is YSLEER. The CDR3 is CASSQEHTISGANVLTF.

The genes are TRBV20-1 and TRBJ1-2. The CDR3 sequence is 14 residues long. Germline CDR1 and CDR2: DFQATT and SNEGSKA (reference sequence). The CDR3 spells CSASLVRQNYGYTF.

The chain has TRBV5-1 and TRBJ1-1; there is no DNA to check the TCRdb D call of TRBD1. The CDR3 loop spans 16 amino acids. The germline V gene has CDR1 SGHRS and CDR2 YFSETQ. Here the CDR3 reads CASSTGDMLGNTEAFF.

The chain recombines TRBV12-3 or TRBV12-4 with TRBJ2-7. The CDR3 extends over 13 amino acids. This chain's CDR3 is CASSLKAFYEQYF.